Shown below are 18 T cell receptor beta chains from a single sample sequenced in a study of response to subunit inactivated influenza vaccine. From the RT-PCR reads, TCRdb called clonotypes with MiXCR, one entry per CDR3 protein. This sample has around 520,000 distinct CDR3 sequences, with about an eighth found just once. The specimen was PBMCs from blood, collected on the day of vaccination. The receptors originated from a man aged 45-65 years who received an inactivated influenza vaccine.

The chain combines TRBV20-1 with TRBJ2-2; 8 bases are shared with TRBD1. The germline CDR1 and CDR2 sequences are DFQATT and SNEGSKA (reference sequence). The CDR3 covers 15 residues. After removal of 5 bases from V and 2 bases from J, the junction contained 7 bases not matched to a gene. CDR3 nucleotide sequence: TGCAGTGCTCCCCGGACAGGGAGTAACACCGGGGAGCTGTTTTTT. It translates to CSAPRTGSNTGELFF.

V and J are TRBV28 and TRBJ1-2, with TRBD1 matching 9 bases. Germline V gives CDR1 MDHEN, CDR2 SYDVKM. This CDR3 has 16 residues. V shed 6 bases and J 4 bases; nucleotides not matched to a gene: 12. CDR3 nucleotides: TGTGCCAGCAGCCCCGCCCCCGGACAGGGGAGCTATGGCTACACCTTC. Its protein is CASSPAPGQGSYGYTF.

The chain is built from TRBV20-1 and TRBJ2-7, with D unclear. Trimming removed 2 bases at V and 3 bases at J, with 17 bases between. Germline CDR1 is DFQATT and CDR2 is SNEGSKA (reference sequence). There are 15 residues in the CDR3. The CDR3 nucleotides read TGCAGTGCTAGATTTCCGCGGACGAAGTTCTACGAGCAGTACTTC. Translated: CSARFPRTKFYEQYF.

In its sample, this clonotype was seen a few times. This chain uses TRBV5-1 with TRBJ2-3; no definite D call. Trimming pared 0 bases from V and 3 bases from J, leaving 11 bases between. The CDR3 length is 15 residues. The germline gives CDR1 SGHRS, CDR2 YFSETQ. In DNA form, the CDR3 reads TGCGCCAGCAGCTTGGAGACACCTGTTACAGATACGCAGTATTTT. It encodes CASSLETPVTDTQYF.

This clonotype was seen only once. This chain links TRBV24-1 with TRBJ2-5; D remains unclear. The V and J ends lost 2 bases and 0 bases respectively, with 9 bases between them. The CDR3 totals 15 residues. CDR1 KGHDR and CDR2 SFDVKD come from the germline V gene. The CDR3 coding sequence is TGTGCCACCAGTGATTCAAGACGTTACCAAGAGACCCAGTACTTC. It specifies CATSDSRRYQETQYF.

This clonotype was counted many times. The V and J genes are TRBV4-1 and TRBJ1-5, with D hard to call. The CDR3 covers 16 residues. In germline, CDR1 is MGHRA, CDR2 YSYEKL. V lost 4 bases and J lost 0, with 13 bases in between. In DNA, the CDR3 is TGCGCCAGCAGCCGCTCCCAGTTCTATAGCAATCAGCCCCAGCATTTT. It yields the protein CASSRSQFYSNQPQHF.

This clonotype was counted ten times or more. The chain links TRBV6-1 to TRBJ2-5; weak D call: TRBD1 (5 bases). V was shortened by 5 bases and J by 5 bases, with 15 bases between the two germline ends. Per the germline V gene, CDR1 is MNHNS and CDR2 is SASEGT. The CDR3 sequence is 14 residues long. The CDR3 coding sequence is TGTGCCAGCAGTAGGGGCAGAATGGAGGAGACCCAGTACTTC. Its translation is CASSRGRMEETQYF.

V usage is TRBV24-1 and J usage is TRBJ1-4, with 7 bases identical to TRBD1. Germline V gene sequence: CDR1 KGHDR, CDR2 SFDVKD. This CDR3 has 15 amino acids. Unmatched junction bases numbered 7, after V lost 4 bases and J lost 6 bases. This chain's CDR3 is CATSDPGQTHEKLFF. As DNA, the CDR3 is TGTGCCACCAGTGACCCGGGACAGACCCATGAAAAACTGTTTTTT.

This clonotype has only a few counts. The rearrangement uses TRBV10-3 and TRBJ2-1; D is unclear. Trimming took off 3 bases at V and 10 bases at J, with 10 bases between the two ends. The length of the CDR3 is 12 residues. Germline V gene lookup returns CDR1 ENHRY and CDR2 SYGVKD. The DNA of the CDR3 is TGTGCCATCAGTGACAAACAGAAAGAGCAGTTCTTC. It translates to CAISDKQKEQFF.

The chain carries TRBV5-1 and TRBJ1-1; possible D gene TRBD1, 6 bases. CDR1 and CDR2 from the germline V gene are SGHRS and YFSETQ. This CDR3 spans 16 amino acids. V was clipped by 0 bases and J by 0 bases, with 12 bases between them. CDR3 nucleotides: TGCGCCAGCAGCTTGGGCTCGGGGGGCCTGAACACTGAAGCTTTCTTT. The encoded protein is CASSLGSGGLNTEAFF.

The V and J genes are TRBV4-3 and TRBJ1-2, with D uncertain. This CDR3 has 14 amino acids. Germline V CDR1 and CDR2: LGHNA, YSLEER. V shed 0 bases and J shed 2 bases, with 7 bases lying between them. The CDR3 loop reads CASSQDSGNYGYTF. In DNA form, the CDR3 reads TGCGCCAGCAGCCAAGATTCGGGCAACTATGGCTACACCTTC.

This clonotype has just a few counts. V gene TRBV29-1 combines with J gene TRBJ2-1; TRBD1 is a possible D gene (5 bases). V was pared by 4 bases and J by 7 bases, with 20 bases between. Germline values: CDR1 SQVTM, CDR2 ANQGSEA. This CDR3 contains 15 residues. For the CDR3, the DNA is TGCAGCGTTGGGGGTAGAATCAGGGCGACAAATGAGCAGTTCTTC. Protein product: CSVGGRIRATNEQFF.

The chain links TRBV30 to TRBJ2-2; D remains ambiguous. The CDR3 is 15 residues long. Deletions cut 8 bases from V and 6 bases from J, with 22 bases between. The germline V gene encodes CDR1 GTSNPN and CDR2 SVGIG (reference sequence). CDR3 nucleotides: TGTGCCCGGTCCCTGCCCGGGCTGGCCTCCGGGGAGCTGTTTTTT. It codes for CARSLPGLASGELFF.

A few counts support this clonotype. The chain uses TRBV5-1 and TRBJ2-2; 10 nucleotides match TRBD1. V dropped 4 bases and J dropped 2; count of bases not matched to a gene: 5. This CDR3 has 16 amino acids. Germline V CDR1 and CDR2: SGHRS, YFSETQ. The CDR3 region has the DNA TGCGCCAGCAGCACGGAGACAGGGGGCAACACCGGGGAGCTGTTTTTT. It encodes CASSTETGGNTGELFF.

This clonotype was counted a single time. This may be a read error: a much more frequent sequence differs by one nucleotide. The genes are TRBV7-9 and TRBJ2-1; D is ambiguous. The CDR3 loop spans 12 amino acids. Germline V gene lookup returns CDR1 SEHNR and CDR2 FQNEAQ (reference sequence). This chain's CDR3 is CDSSSGLAGQFF. CDR3 nucleotides: TGTGACAGCAGCTCGGGCCTCGCAGGGCAGTTCTTC.

This clonotype turned up a few times. The chain joins TRBV7-9 to TRBJ1-6; TRBD1 agrees at 9 bases. CDR3 length equals 16 residues. V was pared by 5 bases and J by 5 bases, with 7 bases of the junction left unmatched. CDR1 is SEHNR, CDR2 FQNEAQ, per germline (reference sequence). This CDR3 reads CASSRGTGTDNSPLHF. For the CDR3, the DNA is TGTGCCAGCAGCAGAGGGACAGGGACTGATAATTCACCCCTCCACTTT.

J is TRBJ2-7 and V is TRBV4-2, with 13 bases fitting TRBD2. CDR1 LGHNA and CDR2 YNFKEQ come from the germline V gene. Trimming took 3 bases from V and 5 from J; bases not matched to a gene: 7. The CDR3 sequence is 16 residues long. CDR3 in DNA: TGTGCCAGCAGCCACGGACTAGCGGGAGTTAGCAACGAGCAGTACTTC. Its translation: CASSHGLAGVSNEQYF.

The CDR3 nucleotides are TGCAGTGCCCCCAGGCGAGACTACGAGCAGTACTTC. This sequence encodes CSAPRRDYEQYF. V gene TRBV20-1 combines with J gene TRBJ2-7; D gene unclear. Germline lookup yields CDR1 DFQATT and CDR2 SNEGSKA (reference sequence). The CDR3 sequence is 12 residues long. V dropped 6 bases and J dropped 3 bases, with 12 bases sitting between them.